This TCR beta chain originates from a study of shared clonotypes between healthy human individuals. As for this clone: Its matching antigen is unknown.

Study results and limitations: When compared with the clonotypes that were shared by all four sorted-subset donors, the non-shared clonotypes turned out to have lower generation probabilities. It was expected that sequencing depth would affect clonotype sharing among donors. Blood alone was sampled, and tissue repertoires likely differ.

Only in-frame clones appear in the TCRdb table, and some are missing; sequencing was by immunoSEQ multiplex PCR. The sample records more than 2 million clones, approximately 94% being singletons. Trimming cost V 0 bases and J 7 bases, with 16 bases left between them. The CDR3 length is 16 residues. The V gene's germline CDR1 is MNHNY and CDR2 SVGAGI (reference sequence). Sequencing was carried out using naive CD4+ T cells sorted from blood. Subset here: CD45RA+ positively selected. This receptor was obtained from a man aged 18 to 30 in good health. V gene TRBV6-6 combines with J gene TRBJ2-1, with D possibly TRBD2 on 6 matching bases. The CDR3 here is CASSYSAGGALNEQFF. CDR3 DNA sequence: TGTGCCAGCAGTTACTCGGCAGGAGGGGCTCTTAATGAGCAGTTCTTC.